Shown below are 14 T cell receptor beta chains from a single sample sequenced in a study of T cell responses to AZD1222 COVID-19 vaccine (dated by TCRdb to about 2021). The time point label, read with the paper, signifies: baseline before first vaccination. Reading the label with the study, this specimen's treatment or condition is: meningococcal conjugate vaccine given as trial control. To prepare the library, the immunoSEQ multiplex PCR assay was applied. Drawn from immuneACCESS, this table holds only the in-frame rearrangements with V and J called that TCRdb kept. Clones are partly lost; checked studies trace under half to an unresolved V gene and leave the rest unexplained. The sample table holds 200,000 or so clones, of which 87% were seen once. Around 2.9% of the sample is held by the ten biggest clonotypes. The sample in question was peripheral blood, obtained on day 0 of MenACWY control vaccination. The origin of the receptors is an adult in good health.

This sequence joins TRBV6-5 and TRBJ1-5, with D perhaps TRBD1 (5 bases). The CDR3 covers 15 residues. The V gene's germline CDR1 is MNHEY and CDR2 SVGAGI. The V end lost 8 bases, the J end lost 2 bases, and 16 bases lay between the germline ends. The CDR3: CASRSDSWGNQPQHF. As DNA, the CDR3 is TGTGCCAGCCGATCCGACAGTTGGGGCAATCAGCCCCAGCATTTT.

This chain uses TRBV19 with TRBJ2-6; D might be TRBD1 or TRBD2, each matching 5 bases. Trimming took off 3 bases at V and 0 bases at J, with 6 bases between the two ends. CDR3 size: 15 residues. Germline CDR1 reads LNHDA; CDR2 reads SQIVND (reference sequence). CDR3 amino acids: CASSMGDSGANVLTF. In DNA form, the CDR3 reads TGTGCCAGTAGTATGGGGGACTCTGGGGCCAACGTCCTGACTTTC. The full variable domain, rest sourced from reference TRBV19 and TRBJ2-6, is DGGITQSPKYLFRKEGQNVTLSCEQNLNHDAMYWYRQDPGQGLRLIYYSQIVNDFQKGDIAEGYSVSREKKESFPLTVTSAQKNPTAFYLCASSMGDSGANVLTFGAGSRLTVL.

V usage is TRBV5-6 and J usage is TRBJ2-3, with 10 positions matching TRBD2. From germline, CDR1 is SGHDT and CDR2 YYEEEE. J gave up 2 bases and V 3 bases, and 12 bases lay outside the gene matches. CDR3 length: 18 residues. DNA for the CDR3: TGTGCCAGCAGCTCCATTAGCGGGGGGCCGACCGCCACAGATACGCAGTATTTT. This codes for CASSSISGGPTATDTQYF.

CDR3 bases: TGTGCCAGCAGTTGGGACAGCAATTCACCCCTCCACTTT. Translating it yields CASSWDSNSPLHF. The J gene is TRBJ1-6, the V gene TRBV28; TRBD1 matches 7 bases. CDR1 is MDHEN, CDR2 SYDVKM, per germline. The CDR3 is 13 residues long. The trim removed 4 bases at V and 7 bases at J, leaving 1 base unmatched.

This clone has more than one count but fewer than ten. The rearrangement links TRBV4-1 to TRBJ2-7; D unresolved. CDR1 is MGHRA and CDR2 is YSYEKL in the germline V gene. Deletions cut 0 bases from V and 12 bases from J, with 12 bases between. The CDR3 totals 12 residues. CDR3 sequence (DNA): TGCGCCAGCAGCCAAGATACGAGGATCATGTACTTC. It specifies CASSQDTRIMYF.

This clone came up a few times. The chain is built from TRBV20-1 and TRBJ1-2, with 10 bases fitting TRBD1. The ends lost 3 bases at V and 8 bases at J; junction bases unmatched: 12. CDR1 DFQATT and CDR2 SNEGSKA come from the germline V gene (reference sequence). The CDR3 length is 15 residues. The CDR3 sequence: CSASNSRQGAGGYTF. The CDR3 DNA sequence: TGCAGTGCTAGTAATTCAAGACAGGGGGCTGGAGGCTACACCTTC.

This rearrangement joins TRBV2 to TRBJ2-3, with D maybe TRBD2 (6 bases). V was shortened by 6 bases and J by 4 bases, with 11 bases between the two germline ends. Germline-derived CDR1 and CDR2 are SNHLY and FYNNEI. This CDR3 contains 13 residues. The CDR3 DNA reads as TGTGCCAGCAGGCCCACGGGAGCAGATACGCAGTATTTT. Translating it yields CASRPTGADTQYF. Full variable domain (missing parts from reference TRBV2 and TRBJ2-3): EPEVTQTPSHQVTQMGQEVILRCVPISNHLYFYWYRQILGQKVEFLVSFYNNEISEKSEIFDDQFSVERPDGSNFTLKIRSTKLEDSAMYFCASRPTGADTQYFGPGTRLTVL.

For the CDR3, the DNA is TGTGCCAGCAGCTTGACAGGGAACACTGAAGCTTTCTTT. This translates into CASSLTGNTEAFF. The gene calls are TRBV7-2 and TRBJ1-1; D is possibly TRBD1 (6 bases). V lost 3 bases and J lost 1, with 6 bases in between. Germline CDR1 reads SGHTA; CDR2 reads FQGNSA. CDR3 length: 13 residues. The full variable domain, with the rest looked up from reference TRBV7-2 and TRBJ1-1, is GAGVSQSPSNKVTEKGKDVELRCDPISGHTALYWYRQSLGQGLEFLIYFQGNSAPDKSGLPSDRFSAERTGGSVSTLTIQRTQQEDSAVYLCASSLTGNTEAFFGQGTRLTVV.

V and J are TRBV7-9 and TRBJ1-2; TRBD1 matches at 7 bases. CDR1 and CDR2 (germline): SEHNR, FQNEAQ (reference sequence). The ends lost 5 bases at V and 8 bases at J; junction bases unmatched: 5. The CDR3 covers 12 residues. CDR3 sequence reads: CASSRTGEGYTF. CDR3 DNA: TGTGCCAGCAGCAGAACAGGGGAGGGCTACACCTTC. Full variable domain (outside the CDR3, taken from reference TRBV7-9 and TRBJ1-2): DTGVSQNPRHKITKRGQNVTFRCDPISEHNRLYWYRQTLGQGPEFLTYFQNEAQLEKSRLLSDRFSAERPKGSFSTLEIQRTEQGDSAMYLCASSRTGEGYTFGSGTRLTVV.

The table lists this clone with a few counts. The rearrangement uses TRBV5-6 and TRBJ1-5; the match to TRBD1 covers 7 bases. Germline-derived CDR1 and CDR2 are SGHDT and YYEEEE. The CDR3 is made up of 14 amino acids. Germline trimming cut 0 bases from V and 7 bases from J; bases unmatched to any gene: 4. The CDR3 spells CASSLGGGSQPQHF. CDR3 nucleotides: TGTGCCAGCAGCTTGGGAGGGGGCAGCCAGCCCCAGCATTTT.

V and J are TRBV3-1 (or the pseudogene TRBV3-2) and TRBJ2-7; TRBD2 might be the D (6 bases). This CDR3 has 16 amino acids. V lost 0 bases and J 4 bases, leaving 16 bases between the germline ends. Germline V gene data show CDR1 as LGHDT and CDR2 as YNNKEL (reference sequence). This chain's CDR3 is CASSQDTTTRRYEQYF. The CDR3 DNA is TGTGCCAGCAGCCAAGATACCACGACTAGACGGTACGAGCAGTACTTC.

The chain couples TRBV28 to TRBJ2-7; D remains unclear. Germline lookup yields CDR1 MDHEN and CDR2 SYDVKM. This CDR3 spans 12 amino acids. The germline V and J ends were trimmed by 8 bases and 3 bases, with 11 bases remaining between them. This CDR3 reads CASLDRLYEQYF. DNA of the CDR3: TGTGCCAGCTTGGACCGACTCTACGAGCAGTACTTC.

J is TRBJ1-3 and V is TRBV19; D not resolved. Looked up from germline, CDR1 is LNHDA and CDR2 is SQIVND (reference sequence). The CDR3 covers 15 residues. V lost 5 bases and J lost 0, with 11 bases in between. The CDR3 DNA reads as TGTGCCAGTAGTCTGGACGGTTTCTCTGGAAACACCATATATTTT. Translated, it gives CASSLDGFSGNTIYF. The entire variable domain, with the rest obtained from reference TRBV19 and TRBJ1-3, is as follows: DGGITQSPKYLFRKEGQNVTLSCEQNLNHDAMYWYRQDPGQGLRLIYYSQIVNDFQKGDIAEGYSVSREKKESFPLTVTSAQKNPTAFYLCASSLDGFSGNTIYFGEGSWLTVV.

The chain links TRBV6-2 or TRBV6-3 to TRBJ2-7, with D hard to call. The CDR3 totals 16 residues. V lost 0 bases to trimming and J lost 0 bases, with 12 bases between them. CDR1 and CDR2 (germline): MNHEY, SVGEGT. DNA of the CDR3: TGTGCCAGCAGTTACTCCCCTTACAAGGCCTCCTACGAGCAGTACTTC. This codes for CASSYSPYKASYEQYF.